Below, one T cell receptor (beta chain) is given with its context. This sample is drawn from a study of OX40 agonist ivuxolimab in advanced cancers. The repertoire was sequenced with immunoSEQ multiplex PCR; TCRdb's copy has only in-frame clones and lacks some. The data contain fewer than 60,000 clones, about 85% of them singletons. V lost 7 bases to trimming and J lost 4 bases; unmatched junction nucleotides: 6. The CDR3 loop spans 15 amino acids. Germline V gene sequence: CDR1 MDHEN, CDR2 SYDVKM. This receptor was identified in an adult with an advanced solid tumor such as melanoma, head and neck, liver or kidney cancer. This chain joins TRBV28 and TRBJ1-6; 8 bases agree with TRBD1. Sequencing used CD4+ or CD8+ T cells sorted from blood, obtained in a trial of the OX40 agonist ivuxolimab. The CDR3 DNA is TGTGCCAGCAAGACAGGGGCACAATATAATTCACCCCTCCACTTT. It specifies CASKTGAQYNSPLHF.